This passage covers 10 T cell receptor beta chains from one sample sequenced in a study of blood T cell repertoires in COVID-19. Some clones are missing from TCRdb's copy, which holds only in-frame ones; the method was immunoSEQ multiplex PCR. The repertoire holds 54,000 or so clones, about nine tenths seen once, with 7% to 10% in the top ten. Input material: peripheral blood. These receptors came from a man aged 50-59 years with active COVID-19.

J is TRBJ2-3 and V is TRBV15, with 9 positions matching TRBD2. Germline V CDR1 and CDR2: LNHNV, YYDKDF (reference sequence). The J segment lost 6 bases and the V segment lost 1 base, leaving 8 bases of the junction unmatched. The CDR3 has 16 residues. The CDR3 nucleotides read TGTGCCACCAGCAGAGGAGAGCGGGAGGTGGGGGATACGCAGTATTTT. Protein sequence: CATSRGEREVGDTQYF.

The CDR3 is CASSKESETQYF. The CDR3 DNA follows: TGTGCCAGCAGCAAGGAGAGTGAGACCCAGTACTTC. The chain recombines TRBV5-5 with TRBJ2-5; no definite D call. Germline loops: CDR1 SGHKS, CDR2 YYEKEE (reference sequence). This CDR3 has 12 residues. The ends were cut back, 4 bases at V and 5 bases at J, with 9 bases in the middle.

This chain uses TRBV7-9 with TRBJ2-1; 7 bases fit TRBD2. Germline assignment: CDR1 SEHNR and CDR2 FQNEAQ (reference sequence). V dropped 10 bases and J dropped 0; count of bases not matched to a gene: 15. This CDR3 has 17 amino acids. The CDR3: CATSWGGEVSSYNEQFF. The CDR3 bases are TGTGCCACCTCGTGGGGGGGGGAAGTTAGCTCCTACAATGAGCAGTTCTTC.

This clone was recorded a few times. The V and J genes are TRBV18 and TRBJ1-3; D unclear. The CDR3 runs 15 residues. The germline V gene has CDR1 KGHSH and CDR2 LQKENI. V lost 2 bases and J lost 2, with 10 bases in between. Here the CDR3 reads CASSPGESTGNTIYF. The CDR3 bases are TGTGCCAGCTCACCAGGGGAGTCCACTGGAAACACCATATATTTT.

The chain uses TRBV6-5 and TRBJ2-2; 9 bases fit TRBD2. The V segment lost 6 bases and the J segment 3 bases; nucleotides outside the gene matches: 2. This CDR3 has 14 residues. Germline values: CDR1 MNHEY, CDR2 SVGAGI. CDR3 in amino acids: CASSRLADTGELFF. For the CDR3, the DNA is TGTGCCAGCAGCCGACTAGCGGACACCGGGGAGCTGTTTTTT.

This clone was observed a single time. This chain connects TRBV4-2 to TRBJ2-1; D possibly corresponds to TRBD1 (5 bases). The CDR3 contains 16 residues. CDR1 and CDR2 from the germline V gene are LGHNA and YNFKEQ. Trimming stripped 2 bases from V and 1 base from J, with 12 bases between. The CDR3: CASSQTTANSYNEQFF. Here the CDR3 DNA reads TGTGCCAGCAGCCAAACGACAGCTAATTCCTACAATGAGCAGTTCTTC.

In nucleotides, the CDR3 is TGCGCCAGCAGCCCCTCGAGGGGGCCAGGCGAAGCTTTCTTT. This encodes CASSPSRGPGEAFF. This sequence joins TRBV4-3 and TRBJ1-1; TRBD1 agrees at 7 bases. Germline trimming cut 4 bases from V and 8 bases from J; bases unmatched to any gene: 10. CDR3 length equals 14 residues. From germline, CDR1 is LGHNA and CDR2 YSLEER.

The CDR3 loop reads CASSFSGLAGAYYEQYF. The CDR3 bases are TGTGCCAGCAGCTTCTCGGGACTAGCGGGGGCTTACTACGAGCAGTACTTC. The chain combines TRBV11-2 with TRBJ2-7; 14 positions agree with TRBD2. Unmatched junction bases numbered 7, after V lost 3 bases and J lost 3 bases. This CDR3 has 17 amino acids. Per the germline V gene, CDR1 is SGHAT and CDR2 is FQNNGV.

The gene calls are TRBV4-1 and TRBJ2-7, with 7 bases fitting TRBD2. Germline V gene data show CDR1 as MGHRA and CDR2 as YSYEKL. V was pared by 2 bases and J by 3 bases, with 22 bases of the junction left unmatched. The CDR3 is 20 residues long. As DNA, the CDR3 is TGCGCCAGCAGCCAATCTCTCCTGAGCGTGGGCGGGAGCTCTGTCTACGAGCAGTACTTC. The encoded protein is CASSQSLLSVGGSSVYEQYF.

J is TRBJ2-7 and V is TRBV10-3; the D gene is possibly TRBD2 (6 bases). Trimming took off 8 bases at V and 4 bases at J, with 30 bases between the two ends. Germline CDR1 is ENHRY and CDR2 is SYGVKD. The CDR3 spans 18 residues. CDR3 bases: TGTGCCATCGCCAAGGGGCCGGGAGCCATGTCCCCTTCTTACGAGCAGTACTTC. It is translated as CAIAKGPGAMSPSYEQYF.